This TCR beta chain was recorded in a study of lymphopenia after photon versus proton radiotherapy. General observations from the study: Better survival with proton therapy was suggested as possible, not demonstrated. A bigger post-nadir fall in TCR diversity correlated inversely with survival time in deceased patients. After the lymphocyte nadir, photon-treated repertoires showed oligoclonal expansion, especially of CD8+ Temra cells. Proton therapy kept repertoires fairly stable, unlike photons, which gained effector/memory cells.

In the case of this clone: What it binds is unknown.

From germline, CDR1 is LNHDA and CDR2 SQIVND (reference sequence). V lost 5 bases, J lost 0 bases, and 11 bases stayed unmatched. The CDR3 consists of 19 residues. Clones were sequenced by immunoSEQ multiplex PCR, and TCRdb holds only the in-frame ones, with some missing. The data contain approximately 30,000 clones, less than 90% of them singletons. The V and J genes are TRBV19 and TRBJ2-1; 12 nucleotides line up with TRBD2. The receptor was derived from a woman aged 45-60 years with pancreatic cancer. The sample consisted of peripheral blood, taken from a patient treated with photon-based radiotherapy. The CDR3 sequence is CASSLPTSGSGSSYNEQFF. DNA of the CDR3: TGTGCCAGTAGTCTCCCGACTAGCGGGAGCGGCAGCTCCTACAATGAGCAGTTCTTC.